Sequencing of this TCR beta chain was carried out in a study of cytomegalovirus exposure and HLA in healthy donors. The CDR3 sequence is 16 residues long. Vbeta (60) and Jbeta (13) primers were used in the PCR. The data were produced by immunoSEQ multiplex PCR, yet TCRdb's version contains in-frame clones alone and is incomplete. This repertoire shows about 200,000 clones, roughly 80% found once; its top ten account for roughly 3.1%. This rearrangement joins TRBV21-1 to TRBJ2-3; whether TRBD1, the table's D call, matches the DNA was not checked. TRBV21-1 is a listed pseudogene. The sequence was obtained from a man aged 25-45 years in good health and CMV-seronegative. Sample: PBMCs. The CDR3 spells CASSKCVRVNTDTQYF. CDR3 DNA sequence: TGTGCCAGCAGCAAATGTGTCAGGGTGAACACAGATACGCAGTATTTT.